This TCR beta chain originates from a study of T cells in Graves' hyperthyroidism and ophthalmopathy. This clonotype was detected ten times or more. RNA transcripts provided the source from which TCR beta CDR3 regions were amplified. A first-round RT-PCR of the TCR CDR3 used the HTBI primer set. TCRdb itself ran the multiplex PCR reads through MiXCR, one entry per CDR3 protein. The sample includes some 460,000 distinct CDR3 sequences, around a sixth of them seen just once. CDR3 length: 13 amino acids. V was trimmed by 2 bases and J by 7 bases, leaving 10 bases between them. From germline, CDR1 is MNHEY and CDR2 SVGEGT. Those with hyperthyroidism were 18 to 65 years old, newly diagnosed, and ill for under 2 months.

The clonotype originates from a woman between 18 and 29 years old with Graves' hyperthyroidism. V gene TRBV6-2 or TRBV6-3 combines with J gene TRBJ2-3; D is unclear. Sequencing used blood. The chain's CDR3 is CASSYVALHTQYF. The CDR3 region has the DNA TGTGCCAGCAGTTACGTGGCTCTGCATACGCAGTATTTT.